The T cell receptor beta chain described here comes from a study of T cells after yellow fever vaccination (dated by TCRdb to about 2019). The study in broad terms: Libraries from fractions with low cell numbers were prepared with the SMART-Seq v4 Ultra Low Input RNA kit. The cohort comprised two healthy male donors, one aged 18 to 30 and one aged 30 to 40 years. Bulk TCR alpha and beta repertoires were sequenced longitudinally to track T-cell clones before and after primary and booster YFV17D yellow fever vaccination. Blood samples were taken at several timepoints before and after primary and secondary immunization, and bulk PBMC replicates and cell subsets were isolated.

Details on this clonotype: Its antigen remains unidentified. Per-base quality was not reported, and no clone a single base away is much larger than it.

Sequencing instrument: Illumina NovaSeq 6000. Synthesis of TCR cDNA relied on 5'RACE template switching, a step that introduced a universal primer site along with unique molecular identifiers. Priming for cDNA synthesis came from both the TCR alpha and TCR beta constant segments. Library amplification used two PCR steps, and the second PCR step added sample barcodes and sequencing adapters. Libraries were sequenced on Illumina HiSeq 2500 (2x100 bp) or NovaSeq (2x150 bp). On the authors' methods: MIGEC handled demultiplexing of reads and collapsing into UMI consensus sequences, while MiXCR performed V(D)J alignment. Using edgeR on replicate PBMC samples, clonotypes were called vaccine-responding if FDR was below 0.01 and the log2 fold change was above 5 up to day 15. CD4 or CD8 identity was assigned to each bulk clonotype according to whether the clonotype was present at higher abundance in the sequenced CD4 repertoire or the sequenced CD8 repertoire. Through fastp at Q25 and MiXCR, TCRdb rebuilt clones from the public reads, retaining in-frame beta chains. Here each entry gathers all rows of one CDR3 protein and keeps the most common genes and DNA. The V and J calls were not made by the authors but by TCRdb's processing. This sample lists approximately 450,000 distinct CDR3 sequences; roughly a sixth were detected once. 15% to 20% of the sample rests with the top ten.

Here is what the overall study found, with its caveats: Computational filtering was needed because FACS-sorted repertoires could contain abundant contaminating clonotypes from the bulk population. Because only a couple of donors were included in the study, the extent to which the findings can be generalized is limited. A small fraction of clonotypes appeared in both the CD4 and CD8 compartments, likely as a result of convergent recombination. Most clones expanded after primary vaccination (about 96% of CD4 and around 89% of CD8) were re-detected after the booster, suggesting that broad memory maintenance occurred. Compared with the primary T-cell response, the secondary T-cell response was faster but weaker, reaching its peak on day 5 rather than on day 15.

Its CDR3 holds 15 amino acids, cysteine through phenylalanine. The CDR3 DNA has 45 bases and is translated from base 1. CDR1 and CDR2 are drawn from the germline V gene: SGHTA, FQGTGA. V loses 3 bases, J loses 2 bases, and the germline ends lie 10 bases apart. The treatment or condition label on this specimen signifies: live attenuated yellow fever vaccine strain. At each blood-draw timepoint, two biological replicates of bulk PBMCs were collected. PBMCs were isolated from peripheral blood using a standard Ficoll-Paque protocol. TriZol was used to extract RNA from bulk PBMCs, from CD4 and CD8 fractions, and from dextramer-positive and dextramer-negative fractions.

Sequenced material: PBMCs, taken before the yellow fever booster vaccination. The receptor was derived from a man younger than 30 who received the YFV17D yellow fever vaccine. The rearranged chain carries TRBV7-3 and TRBJ2-2; the D gene identity is not certain. CDR3 reads: CASSFDEFNTGELFF. The bases read TGTGCCAGCAGCTTTGACGAGTTCAACACCGGGGAGCTGTTTTTT.